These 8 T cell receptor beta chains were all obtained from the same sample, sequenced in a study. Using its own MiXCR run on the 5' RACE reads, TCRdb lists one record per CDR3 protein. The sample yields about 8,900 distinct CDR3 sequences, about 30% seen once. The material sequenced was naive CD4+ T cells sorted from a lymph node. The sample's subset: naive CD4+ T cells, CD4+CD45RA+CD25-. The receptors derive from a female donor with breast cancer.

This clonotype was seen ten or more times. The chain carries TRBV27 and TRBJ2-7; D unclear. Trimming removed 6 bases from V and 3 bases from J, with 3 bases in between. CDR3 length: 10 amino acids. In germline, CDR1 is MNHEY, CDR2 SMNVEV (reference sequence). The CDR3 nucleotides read TGTGCCAGCAGGATCTACGAGCAGTACTTC. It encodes CASRIYEQYF.

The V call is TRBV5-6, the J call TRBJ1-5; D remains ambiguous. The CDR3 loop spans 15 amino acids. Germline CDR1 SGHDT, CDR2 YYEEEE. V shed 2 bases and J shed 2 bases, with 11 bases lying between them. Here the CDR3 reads CASSLFGLGNQPQHF. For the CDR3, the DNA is TGTGCCAGCAGCTTATTTGGGTTGGGCAATCAGCCCCAGCATTTT.

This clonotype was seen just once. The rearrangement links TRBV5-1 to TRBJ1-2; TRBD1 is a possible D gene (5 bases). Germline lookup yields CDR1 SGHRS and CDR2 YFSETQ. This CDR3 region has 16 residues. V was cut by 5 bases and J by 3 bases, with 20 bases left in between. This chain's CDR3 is CASRPTRTNAHYGYTF. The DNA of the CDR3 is TGCGCCAGCAGACCTACCCGGACAAACGCACACTATGGCTACACCTTC. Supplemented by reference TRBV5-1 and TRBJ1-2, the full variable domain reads KAGVTQTPRYLIKTRGQQVTLSCSPISGHRSVSWYQQTPGQGLQFLFEYFSETQRNKGNFPGRFSGRQFSNSRSEMNVSTLELGDSALYLCASRPTRTNAHYGYTFGSGTRLTVV.

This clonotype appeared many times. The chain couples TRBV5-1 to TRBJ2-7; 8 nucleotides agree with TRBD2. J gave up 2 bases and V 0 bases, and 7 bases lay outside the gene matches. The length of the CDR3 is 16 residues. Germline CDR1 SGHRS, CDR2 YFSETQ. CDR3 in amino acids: CASSLAIAGGTYEQYF. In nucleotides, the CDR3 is TGCGCCAGCAGCTTGGCCATCGCGGGGGGAACCTACGAGCAGTACTTC.

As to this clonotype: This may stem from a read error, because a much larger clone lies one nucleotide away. The CDR3 nucleotides read TGTGCCACCGGTGATTCGACAGGGGGGGGGGAGACCCAGTACTTC. It codes for CATGDSTGGGETQYF. The chain has TRBV24-1 and TRBJ2-5; 9 nucleotides agree with TRBD1. Per germline, CDR1 KGHDR and CDR2 SFDVKD. This CDR3 contains 15 residues.

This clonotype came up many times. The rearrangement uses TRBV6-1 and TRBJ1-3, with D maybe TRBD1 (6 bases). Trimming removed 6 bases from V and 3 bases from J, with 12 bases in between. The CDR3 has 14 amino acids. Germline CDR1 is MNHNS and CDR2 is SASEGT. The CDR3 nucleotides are TGTGCCAGCAGGCCGACAGGCCGTGGAAACACCATATATTTT. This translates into CASRPTGRGNTIYF.

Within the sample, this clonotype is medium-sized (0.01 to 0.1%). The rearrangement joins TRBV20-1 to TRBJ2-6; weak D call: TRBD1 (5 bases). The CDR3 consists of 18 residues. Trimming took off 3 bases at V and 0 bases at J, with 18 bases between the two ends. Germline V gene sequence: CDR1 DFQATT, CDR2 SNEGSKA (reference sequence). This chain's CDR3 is CSARTADFVSSGANVLTF. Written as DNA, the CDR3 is TGCAGTGCTAGGACAGCCGACTTCGTGAGCTCTGGGGCCAACGTCCTGACTTTC.

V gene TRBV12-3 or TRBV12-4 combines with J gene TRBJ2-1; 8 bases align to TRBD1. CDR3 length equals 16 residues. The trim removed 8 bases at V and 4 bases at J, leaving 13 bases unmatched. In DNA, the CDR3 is TGTGCCAGCGGCTCCAGGGGGCTGAAAAAGTACAATGAGCAGTTCTTC. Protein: CASGSRGLKKYNEQFF.